These 9 T cell receptor beta chains were all obtained from the same sample, sequenced in a study of shared clonotypes between healthy human individuals. Here immunoSEQ multiplex PCR was the method, and the copy in TCRdb shows in-frame clones only, minus some. The table records roughly 170,000 clones, around 63% of them present only once. The source material was memory CD4+ T cells sorted from blood. As to subset: CD45RA-negative fraction. All receptors derive from a young man in good health.

This clone appeared a few times. V gene TRBV10-3 combines with J gene TRBJ2-7; weak D call: TRBD1 (6 bases). The V gene lost 6 bases and the J gene lost 2 bases, with 14 bases spanning the gap. This CDR3 comprises 14 residues. The germline V gene encodes CDR1 ENHRY and CDR2 SYGVKD. CDR3 sequence: CAIRETGQTYEQYF. The CDR3 DNA sequence: TGTGCCATCAGGGAGACAGGCCAAACCTACGAGCAGTACTTC.

The J gene is TRBJ2-5, the V gene TRBV6-5; tentatively, D is TRBD1 or TRBD2 (7 bases each). The V and J ends lost 6 bases and 1 base respectively, with 15 bases between them. CDR3 length: 15 residues. Germline loops: CDR1 MNHEY, CDR2 SVGAGI. This CDR3 reads CASSQGGALQETQYF. The CDR3 DNA is TGTGCCAGCAGCCAGGGGGGGGCTCTCCAAGAGACCCAGTACTTC.

V gene TRBV19 combines with J gene TRBJ2-1, with D tentatively TRBD2 (5 bases). Trimming shortened V by 5 bases and J by 0 bases, and 11 bases separated the two germline ends. From germline, CDR1 is LNHDA and CDR2 SQIVND (reference sequence). This CDR3 is built from 15 residues. CDR3 region: CASSPGAVSYNEQFF. CDR3 in DNA: TGTGCCAGTAGTCCCGGAGCGGTCTCCTACAATGAGCAGTTCTTC.

There are many counts of this clone. V and J are TRBV29-1 and TRBJ2-1; D is perhaps TRBD2 (7 bases). V shed 5 bases and J shed 7 bases, with 18 bases lying between them. Germline V lookup: CDR1 SQVTM, CDR2 ANQGSEA. This CDR3 region has 14 residues. The CDR3 reads CSVQGGGTINEQFF. In DNA, the CDR3 is TGCAGCGTTCAGGGAGGGGGGACTATTAATGAGCAGTTCTTC.

The V gene is TRBV9, the J gene TRBJ2-5; D may be TRBD2 (9 bases). The germline V gene has CDR1 SGDLS and CDR2 YYNGEE. This CDR3 spans 16 amino acids. With 5 bases removed from V and 2 bases from J, the gap between germline ends came to 19 bases. The CDR3 protein is CASSQGASGIQETQYF. CDR3 sequence (DNA): TGTGCCAGCAGTCAGGGGGCTAGCGGGATTCAAGAGACCCAGTACTTC.

The chain has TRBV25-1 and TRBJ1-2; D unclear. Trimming stripped 1 base from V and 3 bases from J, with 9 bases between. This CDR3 region has 14 residues. Looked up from germline, CDR1 is MGHDK and CDR2 is SYGVNS. This CDR3 reads CASSESGPDYGYTF. CDR3 sequence (DNA): TGTGCCAGCAGTGAATCCGGGCCGGACTATGGCTACACCTTC.

The chain is built from TRBV15 and TRBJ2-1, with D maybe TRBD2 (6 bases). This CDR3 has 14 amino acids. Trimming stripped 1 base from V and 8 bases from J, with 12 bases between. CDR1 is LNHNV and CDR2 is YYDKDF in the germline V gene (reference sequence). CDR3 DNA: TGTGCCACCAGCAGAGTTAGGGCTAGCGATGAGCAGTTCTTC. Encoded protein: CATSRVRASDEQFF.

A remark on this clone: The junction shows a germline mismatch at one end, possibly a read error. The genes are TRBV6-1 and TRBJ1-5, with 11 positions matching TRBD1. This CDR3 has 13 amino acids. The germline CDR1 and CDR2 sequences are MNHNS and SASEGT. CDR3 sequence reads: CASSLTPWDRGDF. The CDR3 DNA reads TGTGCCAGCAGTTTGACCCCTTGGGACAGGGGGGATTTT.

A few counts support this clone. The chain combines TRBV6-1 with TRBJ1-5; D possibly corresponds to TRBD1 (5 bases). This CDR3 contains 14 residues. CDR1 and CDR2 (germline): MNHNS, SASEGT. Trimming removed 2 bases from V and 4 bases from J, with 9 bases in between. CDR3 DNA: TGTGCCAGCAGTGAATATGGGGGGAATCAGCCCCAGCATTTT. Protein product: CASSEYGGNQPQHF.